This T cell receptor (beta chain) was found in a study of T cell changes during pregnancy in multiple sclerosis. V was trimmed by 3 bases and J by 3 bases, leaving 11 bases between them. Germline CDR1 reads MNHNS; CDR2 reads SASEGT. This CDR3 contains 14 residues. The data were produced by immunoSEQ multiplex PCR, yet TCRdb's version contains in-frame clones alone and is incomplete. The table shows more than 90,000 clones, with approximately 92% occurring only once. The sample in question was peripheral blood, obtained after pregnancy. The TCR sequence derives from a female donor with multiple sclerosis, enrolled in a pregnancy study. The rearrangement joins TRBV6-1 to TRBJ1-1, with unresolved D. The CDR3 here is CASSERSLDTEAFF. The CDR3 DNA follows: TGTGCCAGCAGTGAGAGGTCCTTGGACACTGAAGCTTTCTTT.